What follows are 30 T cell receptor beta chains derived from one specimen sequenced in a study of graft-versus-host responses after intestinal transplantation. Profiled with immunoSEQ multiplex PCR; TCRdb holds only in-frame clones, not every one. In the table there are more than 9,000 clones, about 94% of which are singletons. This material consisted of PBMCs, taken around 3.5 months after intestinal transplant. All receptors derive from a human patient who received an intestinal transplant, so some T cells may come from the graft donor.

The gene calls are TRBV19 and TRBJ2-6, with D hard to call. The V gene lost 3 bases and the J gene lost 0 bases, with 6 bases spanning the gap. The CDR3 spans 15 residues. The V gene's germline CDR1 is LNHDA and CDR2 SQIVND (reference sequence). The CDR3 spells CASSITNSGANVLTF. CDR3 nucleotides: TGTGCCAGTAGTATTACAAACTCTGGGGCCAACGTCCTGACTTTC.

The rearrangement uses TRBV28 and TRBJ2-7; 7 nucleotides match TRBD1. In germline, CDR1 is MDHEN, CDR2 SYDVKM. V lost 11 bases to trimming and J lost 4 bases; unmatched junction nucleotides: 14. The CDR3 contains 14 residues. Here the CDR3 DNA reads TGTGCCGGATCGTCGACAGGGATGGGGTACGAGCAGTACTTC. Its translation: CAGSSTGMGYEQYF.

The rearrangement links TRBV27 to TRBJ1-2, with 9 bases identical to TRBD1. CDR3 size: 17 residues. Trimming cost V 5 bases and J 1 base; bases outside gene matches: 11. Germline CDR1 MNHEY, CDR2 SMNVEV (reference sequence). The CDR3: CASSITGTGWINYGYTF. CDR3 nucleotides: TGTGCCAGCAGTATCACCGGGACAGGGTGGATTAACTATGGCTACACCTTC.

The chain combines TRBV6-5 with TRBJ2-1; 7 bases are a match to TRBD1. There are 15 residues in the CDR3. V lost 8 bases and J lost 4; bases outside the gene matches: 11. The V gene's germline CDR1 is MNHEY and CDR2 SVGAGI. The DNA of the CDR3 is TGTGCCAGCTGGGGCAGGGGGTCATATTACAATGAGCAGTTCTTC. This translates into CASWGRGSYYNEQFF.

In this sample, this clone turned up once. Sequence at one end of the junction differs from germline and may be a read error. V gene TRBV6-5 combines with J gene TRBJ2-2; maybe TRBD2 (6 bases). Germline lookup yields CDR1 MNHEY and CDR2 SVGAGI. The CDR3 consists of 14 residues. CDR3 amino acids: CASSSRGNIGELFF. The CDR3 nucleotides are TGTGCCAGCAGTTCTCGGGGGAACATCGGGGAGCTGTTTTTT.

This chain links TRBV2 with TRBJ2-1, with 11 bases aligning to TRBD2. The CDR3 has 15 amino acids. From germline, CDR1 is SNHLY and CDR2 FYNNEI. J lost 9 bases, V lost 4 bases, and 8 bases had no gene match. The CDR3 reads CASSVTSGSKSEQFF. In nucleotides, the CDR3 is TGTGCCAGCAGTGTTACTAGCGGGAGTAAGAGTGAGCAGTTCTTC.

The CDR3 reads CASSTMDSGNQPQHF. As DNA, the CDR3 is TGTGCCAGTAGTACCATGGACAGTGGCAATCAGCCCCAGCATTTT. The J gene is TRBJ1-5, the V gene TRBV19, with D perhaps TRBD1 (6 bases). Deletions cut 4 bases from V and 2 bases from J, with 12 bases between. This CDR3 region has 15 residues. Germline V gives CDR1 LNHDA, CDR2 SQIVND (reference sequence).

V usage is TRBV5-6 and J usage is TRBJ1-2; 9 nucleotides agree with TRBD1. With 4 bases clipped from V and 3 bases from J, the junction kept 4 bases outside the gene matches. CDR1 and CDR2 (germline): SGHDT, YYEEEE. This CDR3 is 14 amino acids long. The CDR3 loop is CASSPGTGHYGYTF. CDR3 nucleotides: TGTGCCAGCAGCCCCGGGACAGGGCACTATGGCTACACCTTC.

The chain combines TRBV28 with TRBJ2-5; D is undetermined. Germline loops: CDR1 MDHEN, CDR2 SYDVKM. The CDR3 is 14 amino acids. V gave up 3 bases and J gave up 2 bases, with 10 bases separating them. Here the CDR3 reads CASSFPWSQETQYF. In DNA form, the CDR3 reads TGTGCCAGCAGTTTCCCCTGGAGTCAAGAGACCCAGTACTTC.

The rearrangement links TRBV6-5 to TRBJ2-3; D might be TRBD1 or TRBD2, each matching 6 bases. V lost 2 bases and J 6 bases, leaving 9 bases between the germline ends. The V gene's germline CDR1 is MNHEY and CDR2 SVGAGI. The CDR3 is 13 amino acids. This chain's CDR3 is CASSYPGADTQYF. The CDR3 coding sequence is TGTGCCAGCAGTTACCCGGGGGCCGATACGCAGTATTTT.

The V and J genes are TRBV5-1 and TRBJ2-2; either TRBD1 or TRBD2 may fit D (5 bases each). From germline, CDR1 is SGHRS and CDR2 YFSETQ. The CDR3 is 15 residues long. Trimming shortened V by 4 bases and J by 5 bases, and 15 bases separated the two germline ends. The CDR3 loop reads CASSHRDAGTGELFF. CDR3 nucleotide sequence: TGCGCCAGCAGCCACCGGGACGCCGGAACCGGGGAGCTGTTTTTT.

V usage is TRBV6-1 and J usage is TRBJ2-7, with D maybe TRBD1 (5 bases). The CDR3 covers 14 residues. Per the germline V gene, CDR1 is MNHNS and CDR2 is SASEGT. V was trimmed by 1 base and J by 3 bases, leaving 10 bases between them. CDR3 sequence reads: CASSEDNRSYEQYF. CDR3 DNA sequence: TGTGCCAGCAGTGAAGATAACAGGAGCTACGAGCAGTACTTC.

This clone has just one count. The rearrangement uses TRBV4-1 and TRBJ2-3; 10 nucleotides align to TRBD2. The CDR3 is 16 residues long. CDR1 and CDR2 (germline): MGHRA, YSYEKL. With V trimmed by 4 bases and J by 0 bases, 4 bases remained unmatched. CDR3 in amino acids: CASSPGLAESTDTQYF. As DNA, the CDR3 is TGCGCCAGCAGCCCAGGACTAGCGGAGAGCACAGATACGCAGTATTTT.

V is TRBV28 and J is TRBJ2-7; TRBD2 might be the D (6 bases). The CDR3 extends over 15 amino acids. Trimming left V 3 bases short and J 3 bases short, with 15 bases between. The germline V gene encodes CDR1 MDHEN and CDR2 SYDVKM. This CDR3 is CASSFGLAELYEQYF. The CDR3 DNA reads TGTGCCAGCAGTTTTGGGTTAGCGGAACTCTACGAGCAGTACTTC.

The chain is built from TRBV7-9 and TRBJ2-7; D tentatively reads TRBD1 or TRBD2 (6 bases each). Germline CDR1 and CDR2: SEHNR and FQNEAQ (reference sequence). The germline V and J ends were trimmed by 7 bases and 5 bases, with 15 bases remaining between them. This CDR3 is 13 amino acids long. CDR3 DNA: TGTGCCAGCACCCCCCCGGGGGCGGACGAGCAGTACTTC. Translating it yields CASTPPGADEQYF.

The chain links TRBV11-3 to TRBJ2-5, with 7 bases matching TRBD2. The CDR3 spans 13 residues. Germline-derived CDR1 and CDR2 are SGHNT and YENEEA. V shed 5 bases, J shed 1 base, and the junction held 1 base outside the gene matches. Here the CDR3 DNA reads TGTGCCAGCAGCACGGGGGGCCAAGAGACCCAGTACTTC. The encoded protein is CASSTGGQETQYF.

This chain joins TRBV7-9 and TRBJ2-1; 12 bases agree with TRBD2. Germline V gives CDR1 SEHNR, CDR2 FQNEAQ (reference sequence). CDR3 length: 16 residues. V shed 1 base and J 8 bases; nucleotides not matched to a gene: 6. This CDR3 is CASSLVASGRAHEQFF. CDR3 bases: TGTGCCAGCAGCTTAGTGGCTAGCGGGAGGGCCCATGAGCAGTTCTTC. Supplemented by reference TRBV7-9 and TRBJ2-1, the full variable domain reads DTGVSQNPRHKITKRGQNVTFRCDPISEHNRLYWYRQTLGQGPEFLTYFQNEAQLEKSRLLSDRFSAERPKGSFSTLEIQRTEQGDSAMYLCASSLVASGRAHEQFFGPGTRLTVL.

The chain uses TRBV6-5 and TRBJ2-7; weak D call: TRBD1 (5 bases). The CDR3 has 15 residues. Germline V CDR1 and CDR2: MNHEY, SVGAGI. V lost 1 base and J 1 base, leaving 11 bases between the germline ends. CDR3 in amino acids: CASSYYQGRSYEQYF. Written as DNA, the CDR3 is TGTGCCAGCAGTTACTACCAGGGAAGGTCCTACGAGCAGTACTTC.

The CDR3 coding sequence is TGCGCCAGCAGCTTGTATAGCTCCTACAATGAGCAGTTCTTC. This gives the protein CASSLYSSYNEQFF. The chain employs TRBV5-1 and TRBJ2-1; D is unresolved. The CDR3 is 14 amino acids. CDR1 is SGHRS and CDR2 is YFSETQ in the germline V gene. V dropped 1 base and J dropped 0 bases, with 5 bases sitting between them.

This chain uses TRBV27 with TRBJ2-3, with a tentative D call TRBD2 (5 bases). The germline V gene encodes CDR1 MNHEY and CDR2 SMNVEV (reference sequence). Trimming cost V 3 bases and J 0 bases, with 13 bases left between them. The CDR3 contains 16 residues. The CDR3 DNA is TGTGCCAGCAGTTTTAGGCGGGCCTCTAGCACAGATACGCAGTATTTT. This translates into CASSFRRASSTDTQYF.

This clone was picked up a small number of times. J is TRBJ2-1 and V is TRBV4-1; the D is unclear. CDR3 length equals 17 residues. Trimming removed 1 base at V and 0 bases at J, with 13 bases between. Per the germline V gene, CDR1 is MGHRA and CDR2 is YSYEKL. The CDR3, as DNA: TGCGCCAGCAGCCAAGTTAGACGGACGAGCTCCTACAATGAGCAGTTCTTC. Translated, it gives CASSQVRRTSSYNEQFF.

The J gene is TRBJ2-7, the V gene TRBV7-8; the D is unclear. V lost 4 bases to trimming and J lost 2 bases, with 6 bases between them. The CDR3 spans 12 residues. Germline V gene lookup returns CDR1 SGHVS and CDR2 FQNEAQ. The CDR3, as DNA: TGTGCCAGCAGCTCGGGCCCCTACGAGCAGTACTTC. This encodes CASSSGPYEQYF.

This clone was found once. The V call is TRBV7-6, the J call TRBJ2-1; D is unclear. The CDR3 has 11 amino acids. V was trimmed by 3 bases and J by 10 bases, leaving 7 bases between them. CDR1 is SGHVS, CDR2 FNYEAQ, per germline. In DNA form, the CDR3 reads TGTGCCAGCAGCTTGGGAAACGAGCAGTTCTTC. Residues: CASSLGNEQFF.

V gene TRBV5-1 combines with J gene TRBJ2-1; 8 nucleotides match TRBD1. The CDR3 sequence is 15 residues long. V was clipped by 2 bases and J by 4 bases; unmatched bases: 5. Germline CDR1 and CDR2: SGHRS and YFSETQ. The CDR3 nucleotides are TGCGCCAGCAGCTTATCAGGGGGCCCTTACAATGAGCAGTTCTTC. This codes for CASSLSGGPYNEQFF.

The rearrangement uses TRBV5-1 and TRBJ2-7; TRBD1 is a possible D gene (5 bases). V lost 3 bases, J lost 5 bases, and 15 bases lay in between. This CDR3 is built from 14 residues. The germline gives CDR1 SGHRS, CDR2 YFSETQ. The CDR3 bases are TGCGCCAGCAGCTCCAGGGTTTCCGTACACGAGCAGTACTTC. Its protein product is CASSSRVSVHEQYF.

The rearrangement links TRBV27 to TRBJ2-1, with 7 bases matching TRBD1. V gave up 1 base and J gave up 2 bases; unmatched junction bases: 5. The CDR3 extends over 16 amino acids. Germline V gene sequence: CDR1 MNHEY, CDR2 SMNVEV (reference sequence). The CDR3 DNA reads TGTGCCAGCAGTTTATTTCAGGGGACAGCCTACAATGAGCAGTTCTTC. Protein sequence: CASSLFQGTAYNEQFF.

CDR3 in amino acids: CACRRGEGVREQYF. DNA of the CDR3: TGTGCCTGCCGAAGGGGGGAGGGCGTAAGGGAGCAGTACTTC. The chain has TRBV30 and TRBJ2-7; tentatively, D is TRBD2 (7 bases). CDR1 and CDR2 (germline): GTSNPN, SVGIG (reference sequence). Trimming removed 6 bases from V and 7 bases from J, with 22 bases in between. The CDR3 runs 14 residues. The entire variable domain, with the rest obtained from reference TRBV30 and TRBJ2-7, is as follows: SQTIHQWPATLVQPVGSPLSLECTVEGTSNPNLYWYRQAAGRGLQLLFYSVGIGQISSEVPQNLSASRPQDRQFILSSKKLLLSDSGFYLCACRRGEGVREQYFGPGTRLTVT.

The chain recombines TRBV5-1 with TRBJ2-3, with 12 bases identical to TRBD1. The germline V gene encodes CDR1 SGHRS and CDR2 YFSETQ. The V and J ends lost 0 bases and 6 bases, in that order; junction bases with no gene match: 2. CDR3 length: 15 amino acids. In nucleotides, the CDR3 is TGCGCCAGCAGCTTGGTGGGGACAGGGGGCGATACGCAGTATTTT. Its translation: CASSLVGTGGDTQYF.

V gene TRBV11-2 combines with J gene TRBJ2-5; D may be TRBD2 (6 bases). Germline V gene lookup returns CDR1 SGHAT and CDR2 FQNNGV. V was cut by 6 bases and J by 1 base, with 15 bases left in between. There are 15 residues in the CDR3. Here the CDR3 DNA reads TGTGCCAGCAGGGGGACGGTAGCGGTCCAAGAGACCCAGTACTTC. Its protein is CASRGTVAVQETQYF. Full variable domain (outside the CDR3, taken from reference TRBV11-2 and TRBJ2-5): EAGVAQSPRYKIIEKRQSVAFWCNPISGHATLYWYQQILGQGPKLLIQFQNNGVVDDSQLPKDRFSAERLKGVDSTLKIQPAKLEDSAVYLCASRGTVAVQETQYFGPGTRLLVL.

The CDR3 loop reads CASSSGQGLNTEAFF. CDR3 DNA sequence: TGTGCCAGCAGCTCCGGACAGGGGCTGAACACTGAAGCTTTCTTT. The rearrangement joins TRBV7-9 to TRBJ1-1, with 9 bases matching TRBD1. The ends lost 4 bases at V and 0 bases at J; junction bases unmatched: 3. The V gene's germline CDR1 is SEHNR and CDR2 FQNEAQ (reference sequence). The CDR3 length is 15 residues.